These 22 T cell receptor beta chains share one sample of origin, sequenced in a study of CD8 T cells in ankylosing spondylitis. From the 5' RACE reads, TCRdb called clonotypes with MiXCR, one entry per CDR3 protein. The table has 150,000 to 200,000 distinct CDR3 sequences, around 13% seen once. The sequenced sample was blood, either unsorted or a sorted T cell fraction (not recorded which). The source of these receptors is a male donor with ankylosing spondylitis or in good health (not recorded which).

The chain has TRBV20-1 and TRBJ2-3; possibly TRBD1 or TRBD2 for D (5 bases each). V was shortened by 5 bases and J by 4 bases, with 22 bases between the two germline ends. The CDR3 loop spans 16 amino acids. The germline CDR1 and CDR2 sequences are DFQATT and SNEGSKA (reference sequence). The CDR3 coding sequence is TGCAGTGCTGGGGGACCGACCCCACCCTCCGCAGATACGCAGTATTTT. This translates into CSAGGPTPPSADTQYF.

This clonotype was observed a few times. CDR3 in amino acids: CASSEAGYHEQYF. The CDR3 DNA is TGTGCCAGCAGTGAAGCAGGGTACCACGAGCAGTACTTC. The rearrangement uses TRBV2 and TRBJ2-7, with D unclear. The CDR3 loop spans 13 amino acids. Trimming took 0 bases from V and 5 from J, leaving 8 bases between them. Germline V CDR1 and CDR2: SNHLY, FYNNEI.

This clonotype was counted at least ten times. J is TRBJ2-7 and V is TRBV4-1, with 8 bases lining up with TRBD2. The CDR3 covers 15 residues. Germline loops: CDR1 MGHRA, CDR2 YSYEKL. The V segment lost 1 base and the J segment 4 bases; nucleotides outside the gene matches: 6. The CDR3 DNA is TGCGCCAGCAGCCAAGTTCCCGGGAGGGGGTACGAGCAGTACTTC. It is translated as CASSQVPGRGYEQYF.

The gene calls are TRBV7-9 and TRBJ2-1; 11 bases line up with TRBD2. This CDR3 spans 15 amino acids. V lost 5 bases to trimming and J lost 10 bases; unmatched junction nucleotides: 10. CDR1 and CDR2 (germline): SEHNR, FQNEAQ (reference sequence). The CDR3 reads CASSRLAGGTYEQFF. In nucleotides, the CDR3 is TGTGCCAGCAGCCGCTTAGCGGGGGGGACATACGAGCAGTTCTTC.

This clonotype appeared a few times. The V and J genes are TRBV7-9 and TRBJ2-1; weak D call: TRBD2 (7 bases). Germline V gives CDR1 SEHNR, CDR2 FQNEAQ (reference sequence). The ends were cut back, 6 bases at V and 5 bases at J, with 17 bases in the middle. The CDR3 has 15 amino acids. The CDR3 DNA reads TGTGCCAGCAGAGAGGGAGGGGGGACCCACAATGAGCAGTTCTTC. Translated: CASREGGGTHNEQFF.

This clonotype was counted a few times. This sequence joins TRBV5-1 and TRBJ2-7, with TRBD2 as a possible D gene (7 bases). The V and J ends lost 4 bases and 5 bases respectively, with 16 bases between them. Germline CDR1 is SGHRS and CDR2 is YFSETQ. CDR3 length equals 14 residues. CDR3 sequence (DNA): TGCGCCAGCAGCCCTGGGGGGGCCGGTAACGAGCAGTACTTC. Its protein product is CASSPGGAGNEQYF. Full variable domain (rest looked up from reference TRBV5-1 and TRBJ2-7): KAGVTQTPRYLIKTRGQQVTLSCSPISGHRSVSWYQQTPGQGLQFLFEYFSETQRNKGNFPGRFSGRQFSNSRSEMNVSTLELGDSALYLCASSPGGAGNEQYFGPGTRLTVT.

CDR3 sequence (DNA): TGCAGTGCTAGAGGCAGGGAGGGCTTCTACGAGCAGTACTTC. Amino acid sequence: CSARGREGFYEQYF. The genes are TRBV20-1 and TRBJ2-7, with 7 bases lining up with TRBD2. V lost 1 base to trimming and J lost 3 bases; unmatched junction nucleotides: 6. The germline gives CDR1 DFQATT, CDR2 SNEGSKA (reference sequence). CDR3 length: 14 amino acids.

This clonotype was seen ten or more times. J is TRBJ2-3 and V is TRBV20-1; D is perhaps TRBD1 (5 bases). Germline V lookup: CDR1 DFQATT, CDR2 SNEGSKA (reference sequence). V lost 0 bases, J lost 0 bases, and 25 bases lay in between. The length of the CDR3 is 20 residues. This chain's CDR3 is CSARDSLGLLRELSTDTQYF. CDR3 DNA: TGCAGTGCTAGAGATTCCCTGGGGCTTCTTAGAGAGTTAAGCACAGATACGCAGTATTTT.

The genes are TRBV3-1 and TRBJ2-3; TRBD2 matches at 12 bases. Looked up from germline, CDR1 is LGHDT and CDR2 is YNNKEL (reference sequence). There are 15 residues in the CDR3. The ends lost 2 bases at V and 7 bases at J; junction bases unmatched: 4. The CDR3: CASSQLAGGSNTQYF. In DNA form, the CDR3 reads TGTGCCAGCAGCCAACTAGCGGGAGGGTCAAATACGCAGTATTTT.

The table lists this clonotype with a few counts. The J gene is TRBJ2-4, the V gene TRBV11-2; the D gene is possibly TRBD1 (6 bases). Between the trimmed V and J ends, which lost 3 bases and 0 bases, there was a span of 18 bases. The CDR3 has 18 residues. Germline CDR1 and CDR2: SGHAT and FQNNGV. The CDR3 loop is CASSFDLGTPLAKNIQYF. The CDR3 nucleotides are TGTGCCAGCAGCTTCGACCTCGGGACACCCTTAGCCAAAAACATTCAGTACTTC. Full variable domain (outside the CDR3, taken from reference TRBV11-2 and TRBJ2-4): EAGVAQSPRYKIIEKRQSVAFWCNPISGHATLYWYQQILGQGPKLLIQFQNNGVVDDSQLPKDRFSAERLKGVDSTLKIQPAKLEDSAVYLCASSFDLGTPLAKNIQYFGAGTRLSVL.

Only a few counts were recorded for this clonotype. The genes are TRBV12-3 or TRBV12-4 and TRBJ1-2; D gene unclear. Trimming removed 2 bases from V and 4 bases from J, with 17 bases in between. The CDR3 extends over 16 amino acids. The CDR3 region is CASSLTLSLKIYGYTF. CDR3 in DNA: TGTGCCAGCAGTTTAACCCTATCACTTAAAATCTATGGCTACACCTTC.

As concerns this clonotype: This clone may be a read error of a much larger clone one base away. The chain employs TRBV4-1 and TRBJ2-6, with D possibly being TRBD2 (6 bases). From germline, CDR1 is MGHRA and CDR2 YSYEKL. The CDR3 loop spans 16 amino acids. The CDR3 sequence is CASSQEAGRGAKVLTF. CDR3 DNA sequence: TGCGCCAGCAGCCAAGAAGCCGGGAGAGGGGCCAAGGTCCTGACTTTC.

The V gene is TRBV5-1, the J gene TRBJ1-2; D possibly corresponds to TRBD1 (5 bases). Per the germline V gene, CDR1 is SGHRS and CDR2 is YFSETQ. V lost 3 bases, J lost 2 bases, and 11 bases lay in between. The CDR3 runs to 14 residues. CDR3 sequence (DNA): TGCGCCAGCAGCTCAGACAGCCTGAACTATGGCTACACCTTC. It is translated as CASSSDSLNYGYTF.

This clonotype was counted at least ten times. The chain couples TRBV7-9 to TRBJ2-5; tentatively, D is TRBD1 (6 bases). The CDR3 extends over 17 amino acids. The V end lost 2 bases, the J end lost 2 bases, and 18 bases lay between the germline ends. CDR1 SEHNR and CDR2 FQNEAQ come from the germline V gene (reference sequence). The CDR3 loop reads CASSLRAGTLLQETQYF. The CDR3 bases are TGTGCCAGCAGCTTAAGGGCAGGGACATTGCTTCAAGAGACCCAGTACTTC. The full variable domain, its missing parts supplied by reference TRBV7-9 and TRBJ2-5, is DTGVSQNPRHKITKRGQNVTFRCDPISEHNRLYWYRQTLGQGPEFLTYFQNEAQLEKSRLLSDRFSAERPKGSFSTLEIQRTEQGDSAMYLCASSLRAGTLLQETQYFGPGTRLLVL.

This clonotype turned up a few times. This rearrangement joins TRBV18 to TRBJ1-2; D is unresolved. Germline V gene lookup returns CDR1 KGHSH and CDR2 LQKENI. V was clipped by 0 bases and J by 4 bases, with 9 bases between them. CDR3 length: 14 residues. The CDR3 DNA sequence: TGTGCCAGCTCACCACCGGACGGCCCCTATGGCTACACCTTC. Its protein product is CASSPPDGPYGYTF.

This clonotype was detected ten times or more. J is TRBJ2-2 and V is TRBV5-5; 7 nucleotides match TRBD1. V gave up 2 bases and J gave up 3 bases; unmatched junction bases: 4. Germline V gene sequence: CDR1 SGHKS, CDR2 YYEKEE (reference sequence). The length of the CDR3 is 15 residues. CDR3: CASSFDRAHTGELFF. The CDR3 DNA reads as TGTGCCAGCAGCTTTGACAGGGCGCACACCGGGGAGCTGTTTTTT.

The gene calls are TRBV4-2 and TRBJ1-2; D call uncertain. The CDR3 is made up of 14 amino acids. Germline assignment: CDR1 LGHNA and CDR2 YNFKEQ. The V and J ends lost 0 bases and 1 base respectively, with 6 bases between them. The CDR3 sequence is CASSQEWINYGYTF. CDR3 in DNA: TGTGCCAGCAGCCAAGAGTGGATTAACTATGGCTACACCTTC.

In the case of this clonotype: The CDR3 does not close with the conserved phenylalanine or tryptophan, likely indicating a read error. This sequence joins TRBV6-1 and TRBJ2-1, with 9 bases identical to TRBD2. The CDR3 has 14 amino acids. Germline V gives CDR1 MNHNS, CDR2 SASEGT. V trimming: 7 bases; J trimming: 3 bases; junction bases outside the gene matches: 4. CDR3 coding DNA: TGTGCCAGCACTAGACTAGCGGACTACAATGAGCAGTTCCTC. Protein sequence: CASTRLADYNEQFL.

This clonotype was seen many times. The chain uses TRBV5-1 and TRBJ2-1, with a tentative D call TRBD1 (6 bases). The V gene lost 4 bases and the J gene lost 0 bases, with 17 bases spanning the gap. The CDR3 has 17 amino acids. Germline loops: CDR1 SGHRS, CDR2 YFSETQ. CDR3 sequence: CASSPYGQPSSYNEQFF. DNA for the CDR3: TGCGCCAGCAGCCCCTATGGACAGCCCAGCTCCTACAATGAGCAGTTCTTC.

Many counts were recorded for this clonotype. The CDR3 sequence: CASSYSRASGYTF. CDR3 sequence (DNA): TGTGCCAGCAGTTACTCGAGGGCCAGTGGCTACACCTTC. The chain joins TRBV6-5 to TRBJ1-2; D remains unclear. The germline V and J ends were trimmed by 0 bases and 7 bases, with 9 bases remaining between them. CDR3 length: 13 residues. Germline-derived CDR1 and CDR2 are MNHEY and SVGAGI.

The table lists this clonotype with many counts. V usage is TRBV29-1 and J usage is TRBJ2-7; D perhaps matches TRBD2 (6 bases). CDR3 size: 13 residues. From germline, CDR1 is SQVTM and CDR2 ANQGSEA. Trimming removed 7 bases from V and 0 bases from J, with 13 bases in between. Written as DNA, the CDR3 is TGCAGCGCCCTAGGCGGGGACTCCTACGAGCAGTACTTC. Its protein product is CSALGGDSYEQYF.

The rearrangement uses TRBV6-5 and TRBJ1-2; D possibly corresponds to TRBD1 (5 bases). Germline lookup yields CDR1 MNHEY and CDR2 SVGAGI. The CDR3 has 13 residues. Trimming took 2 bases from V and 7 from J, leaving 11 bases between them. The CDR3 spells CASSYELGLGYTF. CDR3 DNA sequence: TGTGCCAGCAGTTACGAATTGGGGCTTGGCTACACCTTC.